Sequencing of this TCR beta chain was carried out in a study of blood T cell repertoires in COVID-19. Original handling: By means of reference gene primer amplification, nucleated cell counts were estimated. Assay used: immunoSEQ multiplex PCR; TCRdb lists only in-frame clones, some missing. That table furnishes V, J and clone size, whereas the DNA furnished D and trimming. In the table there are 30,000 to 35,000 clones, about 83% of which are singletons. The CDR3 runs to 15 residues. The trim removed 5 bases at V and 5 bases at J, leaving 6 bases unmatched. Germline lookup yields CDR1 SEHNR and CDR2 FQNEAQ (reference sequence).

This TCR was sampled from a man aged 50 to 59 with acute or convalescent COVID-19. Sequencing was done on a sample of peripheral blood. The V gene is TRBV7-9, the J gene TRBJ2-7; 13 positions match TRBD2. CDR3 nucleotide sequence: TGTGCCAGCAGCGGCTGGACTAGCGGGAGCAACGAGCAGTACTTC. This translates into CASSGWTSGSNEQYF.